The source of this T cell receptor (beta chain) is a study of technical replicates of blood from several donors. Germline CDR1 and CDR2: SGHNT and YYREEE (reference sequence). The CDR3 is made up of 14 amino acids. V dropped 2 bases and J dropped 4; count of bases not matched to a gene: 5. TCRdb's copy holds only in-frame clones and misses some; the assay was immunoSEQ multiplex PCR. The sample has about 56,000 clones, 93% seen once. Sequencing was done on a sample of PBMCs. V gene TRBV5-4 combines with J gene TRBJ2-5; 7 bases align to TRBD2. The source is a human donor in good health. Some clones in this sample may be carry-over from other donors' samples. In nucleotides, the CDR3 is TGTGCCAGCAGCTTTACGGGAGGCGGAGAGACCCAGTACTTC. Translating it yields CASSFTGGGETQYF. The full variable domain, its missing parts supplied by reference TRBV5-4 and TRBJ2-5, is ETGVTQSPTHLIKTRGQQVTLRCSSQSGHNTVSWYQQALGQGPQFIFQYYREEENGRGNFPPRFSGLQFPNYSSELNVNALELDDSALYLCASSFTGGGETQYFGPGTRLLVL.